Below, one T cell receptor (beta chain) is given with its context. Its target is unknown. Germline V gene data show CDR1 as SEHNR and CDR2 as FQNEAQ (reference sequence). The V gene lost 5 bases and the J gene lost 0 bases, with 16 bases spanning the gap. CDR3 size: 16 residues. This record belongs to a study of blood T cells in healthy people across ages. Whole-study results and caveats: Calculation of diversity from one million T cells yielded estimates considered to be underestimates.

The authors ran a second PCR of about 6 to 11 cycles using a sample-barcoded 5' primer and a J-beta primer mix. A template-switch adaptor containing 12 random nucleotides labeled each cDNA molecule. TCRdb fed the 5' RACE reads into MiXCR, producing one record per CDR3 protein. In the table there are fewer than 900,000 distinct CDR3 sequences, around half of which are singletons. The sequencing sample was made of blood. The source of this sequence is a woman aged 55-75 years in good health. The chain joins TRBV7-9 to TRBJ2-5; D remains unclear. The CDR3 region has the DNA TGTGCCAGCAGCCCTAGGGCGTTAAGAAACCAAGAGACCCAGTACTTC. This sequence encodes CASSPRALRNQETQYF.